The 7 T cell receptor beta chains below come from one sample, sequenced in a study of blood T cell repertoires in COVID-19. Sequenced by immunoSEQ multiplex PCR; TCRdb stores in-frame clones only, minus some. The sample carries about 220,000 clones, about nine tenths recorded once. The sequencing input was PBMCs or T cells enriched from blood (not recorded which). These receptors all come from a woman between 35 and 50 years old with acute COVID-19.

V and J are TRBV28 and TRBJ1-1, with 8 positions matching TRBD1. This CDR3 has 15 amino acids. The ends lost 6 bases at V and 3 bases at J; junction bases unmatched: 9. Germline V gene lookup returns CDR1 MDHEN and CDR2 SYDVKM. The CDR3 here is CASSQPQGADTEAFF. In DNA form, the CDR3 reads TGTGCCAGCAGCCAACCGCAGGGGGCGGACACTGAAGCTTTCTTT.

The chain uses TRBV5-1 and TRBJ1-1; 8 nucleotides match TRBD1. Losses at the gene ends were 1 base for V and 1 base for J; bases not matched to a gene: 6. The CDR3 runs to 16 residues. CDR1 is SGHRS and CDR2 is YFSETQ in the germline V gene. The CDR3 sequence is CASSLSQGASNTEAFF. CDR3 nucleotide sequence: TGCGCCAGCAGCTTGAGCCAGGGGGCCTCGAACACTGAAGCTTTCTTT.

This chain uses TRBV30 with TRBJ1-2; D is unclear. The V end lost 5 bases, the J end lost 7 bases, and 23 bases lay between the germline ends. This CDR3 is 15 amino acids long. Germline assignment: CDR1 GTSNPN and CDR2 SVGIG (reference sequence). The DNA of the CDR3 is TGTGCCTGGCGTCACGGGGTCCCGACCTCGCGTGGCTACACCTTC. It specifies CAWRHGVPTSRGYTF.

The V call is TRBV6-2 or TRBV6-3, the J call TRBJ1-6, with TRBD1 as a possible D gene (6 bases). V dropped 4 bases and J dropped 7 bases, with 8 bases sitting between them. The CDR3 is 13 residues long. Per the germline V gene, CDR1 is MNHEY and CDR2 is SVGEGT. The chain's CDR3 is CASSSGENSPLHF. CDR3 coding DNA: TGTGCCAGCAGTTCAGGGGAAAATTCACCCCTCCACTTT.

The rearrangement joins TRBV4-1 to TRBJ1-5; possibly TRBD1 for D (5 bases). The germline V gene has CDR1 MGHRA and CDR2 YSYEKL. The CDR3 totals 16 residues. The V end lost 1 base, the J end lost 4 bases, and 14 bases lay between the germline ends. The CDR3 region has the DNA TGCGCCAGCAGCCAAGGGGTCTCACCAGGGAATCAGCCCCAGCATTTT. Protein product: CASSQGVSPGNQPQHF.

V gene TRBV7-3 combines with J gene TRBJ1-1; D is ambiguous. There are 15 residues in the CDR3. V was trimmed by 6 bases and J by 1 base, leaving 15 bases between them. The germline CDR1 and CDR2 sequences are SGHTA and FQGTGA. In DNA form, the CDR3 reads TGTGCCAGCAGTCTCGCGGGTCCCGCGAACACTGAAGCTTTCTTT. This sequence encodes CASSLAGPANTEAFF.

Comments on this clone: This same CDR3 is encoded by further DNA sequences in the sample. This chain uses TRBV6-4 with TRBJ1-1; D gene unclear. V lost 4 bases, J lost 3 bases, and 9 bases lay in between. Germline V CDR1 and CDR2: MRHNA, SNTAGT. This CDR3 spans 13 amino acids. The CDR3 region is CASSVEAYTEAFF. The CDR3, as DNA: TGTGCCAGCAGTGTGGAGGCGTACACTGAAGCTTTCTTT.